This T cell receptor (beta chain) was recorded in a study of T cell responses to AZD1222 COVID-19 vaccine (dated by TCRdb to 2020 to 2022). The study in broad terms: AZD1222 recipients with second doses at about 4 weeks or about 12 weeks were pooled, because spike-specific TCR depth and breadth did not differ between schedules. TCR sequencing covered 233 trial participants: 200 to 220 given two doses of AZD1222 and 26 given two doses of MenACWY control vaccine. Trial participants were enrolled by age into 18-55, 56-69 and 70-plus year subgroups, with approximately 160, 26 and 62 TCR-sequenced participants respectively. Overall study outcomes, separate from this receptor: Vaccine-associated CD4 TCRs spanned the whole spike protein, with dominant responses in regions 160-218 and 743-854. Participants were mostly white British, with more females than males. The authors suggested clonal diversity may have been underestimated. Because no samples from the day 14 peak response were available, repertoires could be characterized only after the peak T cell response. Only five to seven AZD1222 recipients were SARS-CoV-2 seropositive at baseline, limiting conclusions about previously exposed vaccinees. In the small 56-69-year group, the increase in depth fell short of significance, most likely because of low power. Spike-specific TCR breadth and depth rose significantly after two AZD1222 doses compared with day 0 and with MenACWY recipients. Reportedly, almost half of the unique spike-specific TCRs recognized epitopes lying outside the regions that are mutated in the B.1.351 and B.1.1.7 variants.

Remarks on this clone: Its specific antigen is unknown. The sample holds no much larger clone one base away, and base qualities are not on file.

The CDR3 regions of human TCRbeta chains were analyzed by immunosequencing. The authors' analysis ran thus. TCRs in the repertoires were matched against a reference library of SARS-CoV-2-specific TCRs that had been generated with the MIRA antigen-specificity platform. Breadth was defined as the fraction of unique TCRs that were SARS-CoV-2-associated. Depth was defined as the fraction of total T cells that were SARS-CoV-2-associated. Using the MIRA data, each spike-specific TCR was mapped to the spike region that the TCR reacts to and placed in a CD4 or CD8 class. Log10-transformed breadth and depth values were compared by one-way ANOVA with Sidak's multiple comparisons tests. The source is immuneACCESS, and TCRdb retained only in-frame sequences with V and J called. Part of the clones is not carried over; for the studies checked, unresolved V genes explain less than half of this, and the remainder is unexplained. The V and J calls and clone size were taken over from that table, and D and trimming were inferred from the DNA. The sample profile shows some 92,000 clones; roughly nine tenths of them were found once. Around 8% of the sample rests with the top ten.

Spanning cysteine to phenylalanine, the CDR3 consists of 16 amino acids. Left in the record is the CDR3 DNA by itself, 48 bases read in frame from the first base. Based on the germline V gene, the CDR1 and CDR2 sequences are SGHNT and YENEEA. V is trimmed back by 3 bases and J by 5 bases, and the junction contains 9 bases that no gene match accounts for. Taken with the paper, the label for time point translates to: baseline before first vaccination. Samples from vaccinated people were obtained from the UK trials COV001 and COV002, which included a single-blind randomized controlled phase 2/3 trial of AZD1222 (ChAdOx1 nCoV-19) in healthy adults. For TCRbeta chain sequencing, PBMC samples were collected from trial participants at day 0 and at day 28 after the second dose.

Rearrangement joined TRBV11-3 to TRBJ2-5; 10 junctional bases match TRBD2. The clonotype originates from an adult in good health. This specimen was peripheral blood, taken on day 0 of AZD1222 vaccination. The encoded CDR3 is CASSFTSGNVVETQYF. Read as DNA, the sequence is TGTGCCAGCAGCTTTACTAGCGGGAACGTGGTGGAGACCCAGTACTTC.